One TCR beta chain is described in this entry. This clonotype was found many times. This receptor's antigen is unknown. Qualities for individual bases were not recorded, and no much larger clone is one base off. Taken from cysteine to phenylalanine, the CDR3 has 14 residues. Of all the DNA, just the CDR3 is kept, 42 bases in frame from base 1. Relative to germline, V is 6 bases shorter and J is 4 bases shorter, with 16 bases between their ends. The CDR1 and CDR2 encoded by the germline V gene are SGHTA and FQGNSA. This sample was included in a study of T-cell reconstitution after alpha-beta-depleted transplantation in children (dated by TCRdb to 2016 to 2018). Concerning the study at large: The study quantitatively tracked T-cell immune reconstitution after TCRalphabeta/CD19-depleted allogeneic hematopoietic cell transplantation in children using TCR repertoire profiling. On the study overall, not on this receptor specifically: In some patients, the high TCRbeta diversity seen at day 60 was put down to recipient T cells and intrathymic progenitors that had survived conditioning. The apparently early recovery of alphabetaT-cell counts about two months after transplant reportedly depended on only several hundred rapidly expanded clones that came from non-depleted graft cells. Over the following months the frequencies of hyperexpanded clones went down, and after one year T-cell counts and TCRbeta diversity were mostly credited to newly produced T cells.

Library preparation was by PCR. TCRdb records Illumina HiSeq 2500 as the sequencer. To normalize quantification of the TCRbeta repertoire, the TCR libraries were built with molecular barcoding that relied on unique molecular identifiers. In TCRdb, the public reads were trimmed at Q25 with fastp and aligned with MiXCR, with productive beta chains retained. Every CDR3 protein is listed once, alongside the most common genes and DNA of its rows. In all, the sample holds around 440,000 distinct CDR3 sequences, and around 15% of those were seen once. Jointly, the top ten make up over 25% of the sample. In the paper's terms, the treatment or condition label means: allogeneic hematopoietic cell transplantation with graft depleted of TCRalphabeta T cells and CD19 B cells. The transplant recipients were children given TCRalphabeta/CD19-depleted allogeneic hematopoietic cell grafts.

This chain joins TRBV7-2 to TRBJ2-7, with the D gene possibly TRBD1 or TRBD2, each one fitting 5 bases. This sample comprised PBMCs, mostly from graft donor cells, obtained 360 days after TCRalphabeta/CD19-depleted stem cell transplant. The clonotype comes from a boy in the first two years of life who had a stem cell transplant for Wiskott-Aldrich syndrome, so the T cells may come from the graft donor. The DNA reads TGTGCCAGCAGTCCGCAGGGAGACTCTTACGAGCAGTACTTC. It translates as CASSPQGDSYEQYF.